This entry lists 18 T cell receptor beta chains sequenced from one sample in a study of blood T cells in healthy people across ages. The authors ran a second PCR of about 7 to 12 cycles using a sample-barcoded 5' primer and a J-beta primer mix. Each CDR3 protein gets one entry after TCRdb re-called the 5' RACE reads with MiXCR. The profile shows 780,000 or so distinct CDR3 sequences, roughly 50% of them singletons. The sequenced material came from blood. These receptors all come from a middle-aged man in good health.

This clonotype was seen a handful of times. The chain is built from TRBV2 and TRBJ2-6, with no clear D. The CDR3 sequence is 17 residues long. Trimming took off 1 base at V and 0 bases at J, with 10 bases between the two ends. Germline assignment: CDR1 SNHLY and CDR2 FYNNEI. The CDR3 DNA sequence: TGTGCCAGCAGTGAAGGATTGGCAGTCTCTGGGGCCAACGTCCTGACTTTC. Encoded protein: CASSEGLAVSGANVLTF.

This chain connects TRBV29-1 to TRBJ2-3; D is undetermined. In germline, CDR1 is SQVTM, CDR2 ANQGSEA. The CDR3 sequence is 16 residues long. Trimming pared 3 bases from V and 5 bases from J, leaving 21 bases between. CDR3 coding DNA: TGCAGCGTTGAGCACTGGGTAGCCGGCCTCCTAGATACGCAGTATTTT. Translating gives CSVEHWVAGLLDTQYF.

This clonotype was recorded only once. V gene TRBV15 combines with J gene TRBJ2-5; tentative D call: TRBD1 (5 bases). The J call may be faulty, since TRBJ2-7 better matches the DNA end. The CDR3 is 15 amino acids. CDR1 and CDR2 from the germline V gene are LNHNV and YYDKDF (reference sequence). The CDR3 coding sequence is TGTGCCACCAGCAGAGATCGGGCAGGGTCATACGAGCAGTACTTC. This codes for CATSRDRAGSYEQYF.

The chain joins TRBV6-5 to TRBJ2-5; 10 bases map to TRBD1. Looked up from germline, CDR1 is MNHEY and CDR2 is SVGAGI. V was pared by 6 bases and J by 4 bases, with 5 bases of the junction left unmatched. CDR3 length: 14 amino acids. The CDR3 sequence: CASRDRGKGETQYF. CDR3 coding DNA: TGTGCCAGCAGGGACAGGGGGAAGGGAGAGACCCAGTACTTC.

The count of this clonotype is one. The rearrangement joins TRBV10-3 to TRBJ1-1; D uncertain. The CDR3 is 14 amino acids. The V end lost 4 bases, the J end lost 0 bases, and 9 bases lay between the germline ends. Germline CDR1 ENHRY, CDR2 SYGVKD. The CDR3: CAISVQLMNTEAFF. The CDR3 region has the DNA TGTGCCATCAGTGTCCAGCTTATGAACACTGAAGCTTTCTTT.

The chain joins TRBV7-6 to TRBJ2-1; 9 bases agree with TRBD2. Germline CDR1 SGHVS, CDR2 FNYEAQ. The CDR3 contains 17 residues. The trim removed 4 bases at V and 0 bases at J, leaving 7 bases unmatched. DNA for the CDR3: TGTGCCAGCAGCTCACCCAGTAGCGGGAGCTCCTACAATGAGCAGTTCTTC. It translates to CASSSPSSGSSYNEQFF.

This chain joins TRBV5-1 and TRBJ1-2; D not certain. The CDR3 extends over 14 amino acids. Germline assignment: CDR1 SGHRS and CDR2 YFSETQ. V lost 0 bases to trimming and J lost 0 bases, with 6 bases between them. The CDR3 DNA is TGCGCCAGCAGCTTGGAGACCCCTAACTATGGCTACACCTTC. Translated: CASSLETPNYGYTF.

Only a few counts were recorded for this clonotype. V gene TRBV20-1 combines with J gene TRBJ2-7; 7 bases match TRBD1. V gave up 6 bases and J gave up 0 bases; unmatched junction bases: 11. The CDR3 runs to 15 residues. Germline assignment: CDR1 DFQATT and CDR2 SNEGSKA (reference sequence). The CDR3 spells CSALHTDRASYEQYF. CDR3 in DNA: TGCAGTGCCCTCCACACAGACAGGGCCTCCTACGAGCAGTACTTC.

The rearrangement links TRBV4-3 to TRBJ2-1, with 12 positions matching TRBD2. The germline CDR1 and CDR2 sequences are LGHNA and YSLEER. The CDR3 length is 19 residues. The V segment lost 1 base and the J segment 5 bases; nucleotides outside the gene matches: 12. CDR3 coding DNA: TGCGCCAGCAGCCAAGGTTGGGTGACTAGCGGGAGCCGAAACAATGAGCAGTTCTTC. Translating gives CASSQGWVTSGSRNNEQFF.

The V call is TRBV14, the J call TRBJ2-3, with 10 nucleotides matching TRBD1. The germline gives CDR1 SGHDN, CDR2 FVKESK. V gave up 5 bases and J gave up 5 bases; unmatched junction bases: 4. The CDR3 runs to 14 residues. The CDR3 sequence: CASSSGQGGDTQYF. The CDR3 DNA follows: TGTGCCAGCAGCTCCGGACAGGGGGGAGATACGCAGTATTTT.

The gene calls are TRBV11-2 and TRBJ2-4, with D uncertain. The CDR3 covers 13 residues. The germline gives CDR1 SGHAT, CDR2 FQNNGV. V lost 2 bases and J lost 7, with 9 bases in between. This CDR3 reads CASSLNMDNIQYF. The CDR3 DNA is TGTGCCAGCAGCTTAAACATGGATAACATTCAGTACTTC.

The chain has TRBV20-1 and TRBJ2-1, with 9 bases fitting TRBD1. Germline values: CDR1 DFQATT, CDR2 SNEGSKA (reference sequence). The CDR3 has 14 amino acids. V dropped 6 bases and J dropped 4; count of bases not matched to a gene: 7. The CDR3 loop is CSANRGLGYNEQFF. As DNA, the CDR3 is TGCAGTGCCAACAGGGGGCTGGGGTACAATGAGCAGTTCTTC.

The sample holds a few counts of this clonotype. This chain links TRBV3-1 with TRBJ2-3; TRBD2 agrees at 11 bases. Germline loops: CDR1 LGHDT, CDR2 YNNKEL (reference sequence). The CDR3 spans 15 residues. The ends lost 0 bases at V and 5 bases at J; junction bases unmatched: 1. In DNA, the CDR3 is TGTGCCAGCAGCCAAGACCTAGCGGGGGGAGATACGCAGTATTTT. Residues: CASSQDLAGGDTQYF.

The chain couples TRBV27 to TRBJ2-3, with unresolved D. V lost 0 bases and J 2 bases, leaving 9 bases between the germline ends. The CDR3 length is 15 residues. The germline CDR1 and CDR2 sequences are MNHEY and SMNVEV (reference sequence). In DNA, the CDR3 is TGTGCCAGCAGTTTATCGGGCCAACACACAGATACGCAGTATTTT. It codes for CASSLSGQHTDTQYF.

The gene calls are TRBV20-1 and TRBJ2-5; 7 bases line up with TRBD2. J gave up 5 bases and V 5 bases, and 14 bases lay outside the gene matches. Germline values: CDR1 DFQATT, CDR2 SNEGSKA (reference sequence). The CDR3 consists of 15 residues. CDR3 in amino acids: CSAPTAGLPGETQYF. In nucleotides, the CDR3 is TGCAGTGCTCCCACAGCGGGATTGCCCGGGGAGACCCAGTACTTC.

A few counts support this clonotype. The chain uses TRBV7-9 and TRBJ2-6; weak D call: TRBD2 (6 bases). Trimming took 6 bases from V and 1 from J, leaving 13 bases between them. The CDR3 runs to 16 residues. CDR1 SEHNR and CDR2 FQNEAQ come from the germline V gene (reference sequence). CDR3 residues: CASRQSGGSGANVLTF. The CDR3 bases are TGTGCCAGCAGGCAAAGTGGAGGGTCTGGGGCCAACGTCCTGACTTTC. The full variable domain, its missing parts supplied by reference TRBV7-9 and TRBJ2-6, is DTGVSQNPRHKITKRGQNVTFRCDPISEHNRLYWYRQTLGQGPEFLTYFQNEAQLEKSRLLSDRFSAERPKGSFSTLEIQRTEQGDSAMYLCASRQSGGSGANVLTFGAGSRLTVL.

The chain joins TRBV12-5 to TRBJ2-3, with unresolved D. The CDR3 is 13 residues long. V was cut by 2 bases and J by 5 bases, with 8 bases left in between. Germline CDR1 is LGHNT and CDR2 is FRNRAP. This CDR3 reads CASGLTFGDTQYF. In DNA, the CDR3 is TGTGCTAGTGGTTTGACCTTCGGAGATACGCAGTATTTT.

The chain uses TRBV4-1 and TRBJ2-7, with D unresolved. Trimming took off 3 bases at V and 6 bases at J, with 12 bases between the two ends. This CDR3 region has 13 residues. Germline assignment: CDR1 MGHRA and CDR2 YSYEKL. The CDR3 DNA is TGCGCCAGCAGCCACGTAGGTTCGTCCGAGCAGTACTTC. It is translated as CASSHVGSSEQYF.